The clone carrying this T cell receptor beta chain was detected only once. The antigen is not known. Clones were sequenced by immunoSEQ multiplex PCR, and TCRdb holds only the in-frame ones, with some missing. Here the sample spans under 15,000 clones, more than 75% being singletons. This sample is part of a study of T cells in localized non-small cell lung cancer. CDR1 and CDR2 from the germline V gene are SGHRS and YFSETQ. Trimming stripped 0 bases from V and 5 bases from J, with 5 bases between. This CDR3 has 13 residues. Study-wide points: Exceeding tumor, uninvolved adjacent lung had the highest T cell clonality. A higher density of T cells in blood coincided with extended overall survival.

The sequence was obtained from an older male donor with stage I lung adenocarcinoma. The source material was peripheral blood, sampled before any cancer treatment. V and J are TRBV5-1 and TRBJ1-4, with D uncertain. CDR3 amino acids: CASSLVGNEKLFF. In DNA form, the CDR3 reads TGCGCCAGCAGCTTGGTTGGAAATGAAAAACTGTTTTTT.